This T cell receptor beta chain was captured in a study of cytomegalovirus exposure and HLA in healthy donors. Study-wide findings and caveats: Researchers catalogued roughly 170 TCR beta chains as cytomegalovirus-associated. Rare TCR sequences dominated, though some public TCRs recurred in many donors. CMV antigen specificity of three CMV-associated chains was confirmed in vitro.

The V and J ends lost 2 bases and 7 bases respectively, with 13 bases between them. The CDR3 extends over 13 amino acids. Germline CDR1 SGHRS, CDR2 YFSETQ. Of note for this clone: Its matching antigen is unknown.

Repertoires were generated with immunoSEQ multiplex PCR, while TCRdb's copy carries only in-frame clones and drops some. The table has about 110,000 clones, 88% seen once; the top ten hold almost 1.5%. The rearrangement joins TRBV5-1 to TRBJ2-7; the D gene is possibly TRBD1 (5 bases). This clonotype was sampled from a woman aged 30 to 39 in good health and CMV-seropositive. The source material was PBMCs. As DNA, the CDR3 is TGCGCCAGCAGCTTTGTGGGGCTGCGGGAGCAGTACTTC. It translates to CASSFVGLREQYF.